This TCR beta chain comes out of a study of CD8+ T cells in alopecia areata. At the level of the study: Treatment of the treated patients consisted of oral tofacitinib, 5 to 10 mg twice daily. Notes on the study in general: Only one nonresponder was present, which leaves the link between baseline CD8+ expansion and response uncertain.

The treatment here: oral pan-JAK inhibitor, 5-10 mg twice daily. Collection of lesional scalp punch biopsies and peripheral blood was performed in alopecia areata patients. RNA was isolated and reverse transcribed to cDNA, the sequencing template. Sequencing used immunoSEQ multiplex PCR; TCRdb keeps in-frame clones, though not all of them. The table lists about 13,000 clones, 68% of them singletons. About this clone itself: Its cognate antigen is unknown. Other DNA sequences in the sample encode the same CDR3.

This clonotype was sampled from a human donor with alopecia areata. The sample was skin, taken at week 4, from a patient treated with tofacitinib.

The CDR3 nucleotides are TGTGCCAGTAGTATTTCGAGACAGCGGTTCTCAACTAATGAAAAACTGTTTTTT. Translated, it gives CASSISRQRFSTNEKLFF. V usage is TRBV19 and J usage is TRBJ1-4; perhaps TRBD1 as D (5 bases). Germline V gene data show CDR1 as LNHDA and CDR2 as SQIVND (reference sequence). CDR3 length equals 18 residues. Trimming removed 3 bases from V and 0 bases from J, with 17 bases in between.